The rows below give T cell receptor beta chains drawn from one sample of a study of shared clonotypes between healthy human individuals. Libraries were prepared by immunoSEQ multiplex PCR; TCRdb keeps only in-frame clonotypes and omits some of them. The repertoire holds 950,000 to 1,100,000 clones, roughly 80% seen once, with 1.4% in the top ten. The specimen was memory CD4+ T cells sorted from blood. All receptors derive from a man aged 18 to 35 in good health. CDR3s leave out the opening cysteine and the closing phenylalanine or tryptophan. The listing skips clone size in some rows; elsewhere it reads once, few, many or a size class.

CDR3 protein,J gene,clone size,V gene
ASSPADRDNEKLF,TRBJ1-4,NA,TRBV4-3
ASSLLGLASYNEQF,TRBJ2-1,NA,TRBV5-1
ASSSTGKGTDTQY,TRBJ2-3,few,TRBV7-9
ASSQILAGDTQY,TRBJ2-3,NA,TRBV4-3
AISDRAGANVLT,TRBJ2-6,NA,TRBV10-3
ASSSGRGYEQY,TRBJ2-7,NA,TRBV7-2
ASSPIGTGGANGYT,TRBJ1-2,NA,TRBV18
ASSQDSDFLTDTQY,TRBJ2-3,NA,TRBV4-2
ASSVGGTSTNEKLF,TRBJ1-4,once,TRBV9
AISSKGLKEETQY,TRBJ2-5,NA,TRBV10-3
ATLSRGRNTQY,TRBJ2-3,NA,TRBV6-1
AISELNMNTEAF,TRBJ1-1,NA,TRBV10-3
SCVGYDYGYT,TRBJ1-2,NA,TRBV29-1
SVAAGANVLT,TRBJ2-6,NA,TRBV29-1
ASGYRDRGLEDTQY,TRBJ2-3,NA,TRBV7-3
ASSSRTGTGTYEQY,TRBJ2-7,NA,TRBV19
ASSAGYGANEKLF,TRBJ1-4,NA,TRBV19
ASQGLETQY,TRBJ2-5,NA,TRBV7-2
ASSLRPRGNTEAF,TRBJ1-1,NA,TRBV19
ASSHERGVAGTQY,TRBJ2-5,NA,TRBV19
ASRLGLAGTDTQY,TRBJ2-3,NA,TRBV2
ASSLGTGMNTEAF,TRBJ1-1,few,TRBV7-9
ASSPPNGGARYNSPLH,TRBJ1-6,NA,TRBV7-2
ASSLPGRLTEAF,TRBJ1-1,few,TRBV5-4
ASSVGPDRYNEQF,TRBJ2-1,NA,TRBV9
ASSLGVGTEAF,TRBJ1-1,NA,TRBV7-2
ATSRGGLAIQETQY,TRBJ2-5,NA,TRBV15
ASSPLPGLAVYEQY,TRBJ2-7,NA,TRBV27
ATGRGEINSPLH,TRBJ1-6,NA,TRBV6-6
ATSSGTPGQANSPLH,TRBJ1-6,NA,TRBV15
ASSQDQAGGGNSGANVLT,TRBJ2-6,NA,TRBV4-2
ASSVDPIGNSYNSPLH,TRBJ1-6,NA,TRBV9
ARRQGRCYGYT,TRBJ1-2,many,TRBV12-1
ASSPRDPHYEQY,TRBJ2-7,NA,TRBV18
ASSADRASYEQY,TRBJ2-7,few,TRBV2
AWGGTNYGYT,TRBJ1-2,NA,TRBV30
ASSDRTVGLGEQF,TRBJ2-1,few,TRBV11-3
ASSRTGDAGNTIY,TRBJ1-3,NA,TRBV14
ASSPQGQGYEQY,TRBJ2-7,NA,TRBV18
ASSFKGAQY,TRBJ2-5,NA,TRBV7-8
ASSLGGFSGYT,TRBJ1-2,NA,TRBV5-1
ASSLQQGSGNTIY,TRBJ1-3,NA,TRBV5-1
ASSLEGLGAGDTQY,TRBJ2-3,NA,TRBV5-1
ASSLTPSAVNEQY,TRBJ2-7,NA,TRBV27
ASIGTGTVNYGYT,TRBJ1-2,NA,TRBV6-1
ASSLVGDYEQY,TRBJ2-7,NA,TRBV7-6
ASSQATGKAF,TRBJ1-1,NA,TRBV7-2
ASSSNPSGRTDTQY,TRBJ2-3,NA,TRBV27
ASGLFGTQY,TRBJ2-3,NA,TRBV12-5
ASIVGGSPYEQY,TRBJ2-7,NA,TRBV6-6
ASSIQATNTEAF,TRBJ1-1,NA,TRBV19
ASSSGQEKVTEAF,TRBJ1-1,NA,TRBV6-4
ASTRTSGTGYNEQF,TRBJ2-1,NA,TRBV5-1
SAQAGTGGNTIY,TRBJ1-3,once,TRBV29-1
ASSLDPAYEKLF,TRBJ1-4,NA,TRBV5-1
ASRGGRIGQPQH,TRBJ1-5,NA,TRBV2